This T cell receptor beta chain was identified during a study of T-cell reconstitution after alpha-beta-depleted transplantation in children (dated by TCRdb to the mid-2010s). General notes on the study: Using TCR repertoire profiling, the study followed T-cell immune reconstitution in a quantitative way in children after TCRalphabeta/CD19-depleted allogeneic hematopoietic cell transplantation.

Inclusive of the bounding cysteine and phenylalanine, the CDR3 is 14 residues long. Only the CDR3 part of the read is kept: 42 bases, read in frame from the first base. V is cut by 3 bases and J by 5 bases, and the space between the germline ends is 12 bases. For CDR1 and CDR2, the germline V gene lists ENHRY and SYGVKD. This clonotype was found many times. Its antigen is not yet known. The sample holds no much larger clone one base away, and base qualities are not on file. The treatment or condition label corresponds to: allogeneic hematopoietic cell transplantation with graft depleted of TCRalphabeta T cells and CD19 B cells. The transplant recipients were children given TCRalphabeta/CD19-depleted allogeneic hematopoietic cell grafts. Broader findings and caveats from the paper: In some patients, the high TCRbeta diversity seen at day 60 was put down to recipient T cells and intrathymic progenitors that had survived conditioning. The frequencies of hyperexpanded clones fell over the following months, and after one year, T-cell counts and TCRbeta diversity were mostly attributed to newly produced T cells. About two months after transplant, the apparently early recovery of alphabetaT-cell counts reportedly depended on just several hundred clones that had expanded rapidly and came from non-depleted graft cells.

The library was prepared using PCR. This sample was sequenced with an Illumina HiSeq 2500. TCR libraries were prepared with molecular barcoding, using unique molecular identifiers to normalize TCRbeta repertoire quantification. The public sequencing data were trimmed at Q25 with fastp and processed into clonotypes with MiXCR by TCRdb, which kept only in-frame beta chains. Records with the same CDR3 protein are collapsed into one entry carrying the most frequent genes and DNA. The sample table records about 200,000 distinct CDR3 sequences; roughly 7.1% of these occur just once. More than 5.5% of the sample lies in the top ten.

The V gene is TRBV10-3 and the J gene is TRBJ2-3; possibly the D gene is TRBD2, per 5 matching bases. Material: PBMCs, obtained before TCRalphabeta/CD19-depleted stem cell transplant. The clonotype comes from a boy under 10 years old with acute lymphoblastic leukemia, due to receive a stem cell transplant. The CDR3 region reads CAISDGLSGDTQYF. In nucleotides, the sequence is TGTGCCATCAGTGACGGTCTCAGCGGAGATACGCAGTATTTT.